This T cell receptor beta chain was identified during a study of vaccination and CD4 T cells after COVID-19. As for the study in general: The makeup of the convalescents was six males and four females, two of them Hispanic.

On this clonotype itself: Its antigen is undetermined.

Sequenced with the Oncomine TCR Beta short-read assay was DNA taken from cultured CD4+ T cells. One entry per CDR3 protein, called by TCRdb with MiXCR from the PCR reads. The top ten hold about 15% of the sample, which has 15,000 to 20,000 distinct CDR3 sequences, about 41% seen once. Trimming pared 0 bases from V and 5 bases from J, leaving 26 bases between. The CDR3 runs to 19 residues. Looked up from germline, CDR1 is DFQATT and CDR2 is SNEGSKA (reference sequence). The treatment was: approximately 9-day PBMC culture with coronavirus spike peptide pools or control peptides (ViraFEST assay). From the roughly ten-day cultures, CD4+ T cells were isolated by negative selection.

Sample: CD4+ T cells from blood, cultured in vitro. This clonotype was obtained from a human donor who had recovered from COVID-19. The chain carries TRBV20-1 and TRBJ2-1, with a tentative D call TRBD2 (5 bases). In DNA form, the CDR3 reads TGCAGTGCTAGAGATCTATCCGGGTGGGAGTACTTCACCGACAATGAGCAGTTCTTC. Protein product: CSARDLSGWEYFTDNEQFF.